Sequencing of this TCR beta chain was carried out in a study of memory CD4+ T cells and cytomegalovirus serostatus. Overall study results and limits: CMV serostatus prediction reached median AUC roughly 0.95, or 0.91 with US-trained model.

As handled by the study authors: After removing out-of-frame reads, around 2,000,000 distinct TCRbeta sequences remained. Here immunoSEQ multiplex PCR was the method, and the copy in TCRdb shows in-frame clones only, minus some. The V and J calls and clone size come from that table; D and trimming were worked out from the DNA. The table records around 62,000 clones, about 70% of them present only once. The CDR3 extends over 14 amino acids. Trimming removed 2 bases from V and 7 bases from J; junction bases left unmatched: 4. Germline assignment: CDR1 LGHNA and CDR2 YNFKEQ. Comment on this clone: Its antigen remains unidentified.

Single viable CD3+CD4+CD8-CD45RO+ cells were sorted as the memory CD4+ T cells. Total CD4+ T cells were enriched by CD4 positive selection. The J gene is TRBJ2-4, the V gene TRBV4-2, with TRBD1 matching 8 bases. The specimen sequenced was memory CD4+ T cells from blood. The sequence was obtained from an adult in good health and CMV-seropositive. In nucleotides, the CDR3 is TGTGCCAGCAGCCAAAACAGGGGGAGTAACATTCAGTACTTC. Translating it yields CASSQNRGSNIQYF.